This TCR beta chain derives from a study of regulatory T cells in long-lasting Graves disease (dated by TCRdb to the early 2020s). Turning to the overall study: Patients with newly diagnosed Graves' disease had been on antithyroid drugs for under 3 months. Peripheral blood TCR sequencing and RNA sequencing compared persistent Graves' disease patients with newly diagnosed Graves' disease patients. The study was registered as a clinical trial and conducted in China. A total of roughly 33 samples were covered by TCR sequencing, comprising roughly 13 persistent and around 20 newly diagnosed Graves' disease patients.

What the time point label conveys for this sample: newly diagnosed GD, antithyroid drugs for less than 3 months. For both TCR sequencing and RNA sequencing, RNA was extracted from PBMCs using TRIzol. Graves' disease was diagnosed according to American Thyroid Association guidelines. Patients for the study were recruited at an endocrinology department in Xi'an, China. Each patient gave approximately 9 milliliters of peripheral blood, collected in an EDTA anticoagulant tube. Ficoll Paque Plus density gradient separation was used to isolate PBMCs, and no further T cell sorting was performed. An Agilent 2100 Bioanalyzer and agarose gel were used to assess RNA quality, and a NanoDrop 2000 was used to measure RNA concentration. Libraries were constructed by multiplex PCR. The instrument was an Illumina HiSeq 4000. CDR3 regions were amplified by Arm-PCR with iRepertoire HTBI primers to construct TCR beta libraries. Gel purification was performed on PCR products prior to sequencing. The study's own analysis went as follows. A total of around 59 TRBV and approximately 13 TRBJ segments were identified across samples and were used for gene usage analysis of CDR3 amino acid clonotypes. Filtered high-quality paired reads were merged into contigs using COPE and FqMerger. Contigs were aligned with BLAST to IMGT TRBV, TRBD and TRBJ reference genes, and CDR3 was defined per IMGT. Highly expanded clones were defined as clonotypes with a frequency above 0.1%. Shannon entropy served as the measure of repertoire diversity, while the Gini coefficient captured V-J evenness. Public clonotypes were defined as clonotypes shared by more than one individual. Using fastp trimming at Q25 and MiXCR clonotype assembly, TCRdb reanalyzed the public sequencing data and kept in-frame beta chains. Every entry covers one CDR3 protein and lists the most common genes and DNA from its rows. Here the V and J calls rest on TCRdb's processing, not on the authors' analysis. The sample table shows 350,000 to 400,000 distinct CDR3 sequences, and 15% to 20% are seen once. The ten largest make up around 20% of the sample.

CDR1 and CDR2 were assigned from the germline V gene as MNHNS and SASEGT. Its CDR3 holds 13 amino acids, cysteine through phenylalanine. Only the CDR3 portion is preserved as DNA: 39 bases, with reading frame beginning at the first base. About this clonotype: Its antigen remains unidentified. One junction end disagrees with the germline gene, perhaps due to a read error.

Study-wide conclusions, independent of this receptor: The small sample size was acknowledged by the authors as a limitation that may reduce accuracy. Only peripheral blood was studied, because thyroid tissue, the primary lesion, was inaccessible. Compared with newly diagnosed patients, patients with persistent Graves' disease had lower TCR Shannon entropy and fewer highly expanded clones, which suggests clonal expansion. Sequencing and analysis were restricted to the TCR beta chain. Persistent disease showed preferential use of TRBV28, TRBJ1-2 and TRBJ2-5, whereas newly diagnosed disease favored TRBV20-1 and TRBJ2-1. More public clonotypes were shared among persistent patients (around 3,000) than among newly diagnosed patients (approximately 1,000).

The same data also went into a second study, on T cells in Graves' hyperthyroidism and ophthalmopathy. The second investigation adds: Graves' hyperthyroidism was defined as stable when no progression to ophthalmopathy occurred over 18 months of follow-up. Hyperthyroidism patients were aged 18 to 65 years and newly diagnosed, with disease duration of less than 2 months. Any patient with an uncontrolled infection, another autoimmune disease, pregnancy or lactation was excluded. Diagnoses were established on the basis of clinical symptoms, serum thyroxine and TRAb, thyroid ultrasound, and orbital computed tomography. For the first round of RT-PCR on the TCR CDR3, the HTBI primer set was used together with the Qiagen OneStep RT-PCR kit. Blood samples also contained most of the expanded thyroid clonotypes (frequency above 0.001), which suggests that blood repertoires may reflect thyroid immune responses. A 13 V-J signature model separated ophthalmopathy from stable hyperthyroidism, with nearly 90% sensitivity and 81% to 82% specificity in cross-validation and 80%/75% in testing. During validation, the model predicted progression to ophthalmopathy a median of roughly 7.1 months ahead of onset, with more than 60% sensitivity and around 73% specificity. TCR V-J signatures able to tell the groups apart were searched for in a discovery cohort of more than 90 patients, of whom 40 to 45 had Graves' ophthalmopathy and 55 to 65 had stable Graves' hyperthyroidism. Prospective prediction of ophthalmopathy was tested in an independent validation cohort of some 19 hyperthyroidism patients and some 17 patients who later progressed to ophthalmopathy. The 90 to 100 discovery patients were randomly split 7:3 into training and test sets. Thyroid tissue and blood T-cell repertoires from about 6 Graves' hyperthyroidism patients were also compared in the study. Following sampling, methimazole starting at 30 mg daily was given to hyperthyroidism patients, and high-dose intravenous methylprednisolone was given to ophthalmopathy patients. The libraries were constructed in a second round of multiplex PCR and then size-selected and purified. The libraries were sequenced on an Illumina HiSeq2000 using paired-end 100 bp reads. SOAPnuke was used to process the raw data, throwing out any read that contained adapters or uncalled bases, had a mean Phred below 15, or lacked an exact constant-primer or identifier match. High-quality paired reads were merged using COPE v1.2.5, and each unique nucleotide sequence was defined as a clonotype. Clonotypes were aligned to IMGT TRBV, TRBD and TRBJ reference segments using MiTCR v1.1. The analysis was restricted to V-J combinations with a frequency above 0.0001, which together covered just over 99% of the repertoires. The TCS score was defined as the ratio of F50 (clonal expansion) to E x V (chaos), calculated using BLOSUM62-based TCRdist between CDR3 peptides within each V-J. Welch's t-statistics and random forest reduced around 550 V-J features to under 15, which were used in a naive Bayes classifier (R e1071). Sample size was not statistically predetermined, and blinding of investigators to group allocation was not performed. According to the paper, TCR Vbeta CDR3 sequencing was carried out on over 130 peripheral blood samples, which came from 40 to 45 ophthalmopathy, around 75 hyperthyroidism and roughly 17 progressor patients.

This clonotype was sampled from a woman under 30 with Graves disease. Donor details come from another sample of the same person, matched by shared clones. The chain is encoded by TRBV6-1 joined to TRBJ2-7, with TRBD1 identical over 10 junction bases. Sequencing used peripheral blood mononuclear cells (PBMCs), obtained at new diagnosis, from a patient treated with antithyroid drugs. The nucleotide sequence reads TGTGCCGGCAGGCGACAGGGGGCTTACGAGCAGTACTTC. This encodes CAGRRQGAYEQYF.